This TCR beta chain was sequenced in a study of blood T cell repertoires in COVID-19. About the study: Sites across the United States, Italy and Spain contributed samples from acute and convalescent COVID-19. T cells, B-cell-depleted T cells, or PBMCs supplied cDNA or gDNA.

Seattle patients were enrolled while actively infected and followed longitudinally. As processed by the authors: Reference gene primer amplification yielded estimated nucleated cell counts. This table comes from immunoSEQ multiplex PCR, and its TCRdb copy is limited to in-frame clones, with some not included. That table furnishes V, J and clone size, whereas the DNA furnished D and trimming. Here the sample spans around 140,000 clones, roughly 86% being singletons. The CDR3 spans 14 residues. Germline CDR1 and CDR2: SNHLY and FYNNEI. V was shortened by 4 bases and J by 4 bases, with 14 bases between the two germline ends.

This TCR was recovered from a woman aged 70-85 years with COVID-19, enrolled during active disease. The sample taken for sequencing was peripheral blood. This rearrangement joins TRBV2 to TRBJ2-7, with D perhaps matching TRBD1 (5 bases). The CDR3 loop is CASSARGKGYEQYF. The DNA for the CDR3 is TGTGCCAGCAGTGCTAGGGGAAAGGGATACGAGCAGTACTTC.